The rows below give T cell receptor beta chains drawn from one sample of a study of Ad26.COV2.S vaccination and SARS-CoV-2 variants. Measured with immunoSEQ multiplex PCR; TCRdb has only the in-frame clones, and not every one. The sample holds more than 300,000 clones, 88% seen once. The sample consisted of peripheral blood, taken in a trial of Ad26.COV2.S vaccine versus placebo. These receptors all come from a person aged 18-60 years who received the Ad26.COV2.S COVID-19 vaccine or a placebo. Both conserved end residues are part of each CDR3. Fields, in order: V gene, J gene, D gene, clone size, CDR3 protein, CDR3 DNA. A D gene is named only where the DNA matches it firmly. The size field is filled for only some rows; it gives once, few, many or a size class.

v_call: TRBV19
j_call: TRBJ1-5
d_call: NA
clone_size: NA
cdr3_aa: CASSIEASAQHF
cdr3_nt: TGTGCCAGTAGTATTGAAGCCTCAGCCCAGCATTTT

v_call: TRBV9
j_call: TRBJ2-1
d_call: TRBD2
clone_size: NA
cdr3_aa: CASSKGLANEQFF
cdr3_nt: TGTGCCAGCAGCAAGGGACTAGCCAATGAGCAGTTCTTC

v_call: TRBV27
j_call: TRBJ2-5
d_call: NA
clone_size: NA
cdr3_aa: CASSGALQETQYF
cdr3_nt: TGTGCCAGCAGTGGGGCTCTCCAAGAGACCCAGTACTTC

v_call: TRBV28
j_call: TRBJ1-2
d_call: NA
clone_size: NA
cdr3_aa: CASSGGGPNYGYTF
cdr3_nt: TGTGCCAGCAGCGGGGGGGGTCCAAACTATGGCTACACCTTC

v_call: TRBV9
j_call: TRBJ2-1
d_call: TRBD1
clone_size: few
cdr3_aa: CASSSLGGQGSYNEQFF
cdr3_nt: TGTGCCAGCAGCTCCTTAGGGGGACAGGGATCCTACAATGAGCAGTTCTTC

v_call: TRBV3-1/TRBV3-2
j_call: TRBJ2-3
d_call: NA
clone_size: once
cdr3_aa: CASSQAPATDTQYF
cdr3_nt: TGTGCCAGCAGCCAAGCCCCAGCCACAGATACGCAGTATTTT

v_call: TRBV6-5
j_call: TRBJ2-3
d_call: TRBD1
clone_size: NA
cdr3_aa: CASSFGTGGYRDTQYF
cdr3_nt: TGTGCCAGCAGTTTTGGGACAGGGGGCTATAGAGATACGCAGTATTTT

v_call: TRBV25-1
j_call: TRBJ2-4
d_call: NA
clone_size: NA
cdr3_aa: CASSGAIGIAKNIQYF
cdr3_nt: TGTGCCAGCAGTGGAGCCATCGGGATAGCCAAAAACATTCAGTACTTC

v_call: TRBV7-9
j_call: TRBJ1-1
d_call: NA
clone_size: NA
cdr3_aa: CASTQRGTEAFF
cdr3_nt: TGTGCCAGCACCCAGAGGGGCACTGAAGCTTTCTTT

v_call: TRBV1
j_call: TRBJ2-2
d_call: NA
clone_size: NA
cdr3_aa: CTSSQDAGGAGAGELFF
cdr3_nt: TGCACCAGCAGCCAAGATGCAGGGGGCGCGGGCGCCGGGGAGCTGTTTTTT

v_call: TRBV6-5
j_call: TRBJ1-1
d_call: TRBD1
clone_size: few
cdr3_aa: CASHGTVPRAEAFF
cdr3_nt: TGTGCCAGTCACGGGACAGTACCCAGGGCTGAAGCTTTCTTT

v_call: TRBV28
j_call: TRBJ1-4
d_call: NA
clone_size: NA
cdr3_aa: CASSSSGVSHEKLFF
cdr3_nt: TGTGCCAGCAGTTCGTCCGGAGTGAGCCATGAAAAACTGTTTTTT

v_call: TRBV29-1
j_call: TRBJ2-5
d_call: NA
clone_size: NA
cdr3_aa: CSVEGGQTQETQYF
cdr3_nt: TGCAGCGTTGAGGGGGGCCAAACCCAAGAGACCCAGTACTTC

v_call: TRBV6-6
j_call: TRBJ2-1
d_call: TRBD1
clone_size: once
cdr3_aa: CASSYGQGGYNEQFF
cdr3_nt: TGTGCCAGCAGTTATGGACAGGGGGGTTACAATGAGCAGTTCTTC

v_call: TRBV5-1
j_call: TRBJ2-7
d_call: TRBD1
clone_size: NA
cdr3_aa: CASAVRTGLYEQYF
cdr3_nt: TGCGCCAGCGCGGTACGGACAGGTCTCTACGAGCAGTACTTC

v_call: TRBV6-5
j_call: TRBJ2-7
d_call: TRBD1
clone_size: NA
cdr3_aa: CASRYDRVVHEQYF
cdr3_nt: TGTGCCAGCAGGTACGACAGGGTGGTACACGAGCAGTACTTC

v_call: TRBV7-3
j_call: TRBJ2-7
d_call: NA
clone_size: NA
cdr3_aa: CASSLTNANEQYF
cdr3_nt: TGTGCCAGCAGCTTAACGAACGCCAACGAGCAGTACTTC

v_call: TRBV27
j_call: TRBJ2-1
d_call: TRBD1
clone_size: NA
cdr3_aa: CASGQGAYEQFF
cdr3_nt: TGTGCCAGCGGACAGGGGGCCTATGAGCAGTTCTTC

v_call: TRBV13
j_call: TRBJ1-2
d_call: TRBD1
clone_size: NA
cdr3_aa: CASSFLGQGNYGYTF
cdr3_nt: TGTGCCAGCAGCTTTCTGGGACAGGGGAACTATGGCTACACCTTC

v_call: TRBV10-3
j_call: TRBJ2-5
d_call: TRBD1
clone_size: NA
cdr3_aa: CAISESGQGGETQYF
cdr3_nt: TGTGCCATCAGTGAGTCGGGACAGGGAGGAGAGACCCAGTACTTC

v_call: TRBV5-6
j_call: TRBJ1-2
d_call: TRBD1
clone_size: NA
cdr3_aa: CASTPRGTVLISGYTF
cdr3_nt: TGTGCCAGCACCCCTCGGGGGACAGTACTTATTTCTGGCTACACCTTC

v_call: TRBV19
j_call: TRBJ2-7
d_call: TRBD1
clone_size: NA
cdr3_aa: CASETGGTRRGEQYF
cdr3_nt: TGTGCCAGTGAAACAGGGGGCACACGACGGGGCGAGCAGTACTTC

v_call: TRBV2
j_call: TRBJ1-5
d_call: NA
clone_size: NA
cdr3_aa: CASSSYGSTLNQPQHF
cdr3_nt: TGTGCCAGCAGCTCCTACGGGAGCACGCTCAATCAGCCCCAGCATTTT

v_call: TRBV6-6
j_call: TRBJ1-2
d_call: NA
clone_size: NA
cdr3_aa: CASSRTSGSANYGYTF
cdr3_nt: TGTGCCAGCAGTCGAACTTCAGGGTCCGCTAACTATGGCTACACCTTC

v_call: TRBV11-3
j_call: TRBJ2-3
d_call: TRBD2
clone_size: NA
cdr3_aa: CASKTSGVGDTQYF
cdr3_nt: TGTGCCAGCAAGACTAGCGGGGTAGGAGATACGCAGTATTTT

v_call: TRBV5-1
j_call: TRBJ1-1
d_call: NA
clone_size: NA
cdr3_aa: CASSLGWGAGTEAFF
cdr3_nt: TGCGCCAGCAGCTTGGGGTGGGGGGCTGGCACTGAAGCTTTCTTT

v_call: TRBV15
j_call: TRBJ1-1
d_call: NA
clone_size: few
cdr3_aa: CATSRDVTVNTEAFF
cdr3_nt: TGTGCCACCAGCAGAGATGTGACGGTAAACACTGAAGCTTTCTTT

v_call: TRBV30
j_call: TRBJ2-7
d_call: TRBD2
clone_size: NA
cdr3_aa: CAWSAGVREQYF
cdr3_nt: TGTGCCTGGAGCGCGGGGGTCAGGGAGCAGTACTTC

v_call: TRBV9
j_call: TRBJ2-5
d_call: TRBD2
clone_size: once
cdr3_aa: CASSVTSGRVEETQYF
cdr3_nt: TGTGCCAGCAGCGTGACTAGCGGGAGGGTGGAAGAGACCCAGTACTTC

v_call: TRBV6-5
j_call: TRBJ2-7
d_call: NA
clone_size: NA
cdr3_aa: CASSYGAGGYEQYF
cdr3_nt: TGTGCCAGCAGTTACGGGGCGGGCGGATACGAGCAGTACTTC

v_call: TRBV2
j_call: TRBJ2-7
d_call: NA
clone_size: few
cdr3_aa: CASSGDILFYEQYF
cdr3_nt: TGTGCCAGCAGTGGGGACATCCTCTTCTACGAGCAGTACTTC

v_call: TRBV5-1
j_call: TRBJ2-2
d_call: NA
clone_size: NA
cdr3_aa: CASSRQASTGELFF
cdr3_nt: TGCGCCAGCAGCCGACAGGCGAGCACCGGGGAGCTGTTTTTT